A single sample gave rise to the 29 T cell receptor beta chains below, sequenced in a study of regulatory and conventional T cells in RAG deficiency. Sequencing was performed with immunoSEQ multiplex PCR; in TCRdb, only in-frame clones are kept and a portion is missing. The repertoire has about 1,000 clones, about four fifths of them found once; the top ten carry 15% to 20%. The material sequenced was CD8+ T cells sorted from blood. The receptors were sampled from a human donor with RAG deficiency presenting as severe combined immunodeficiency.

The chain links TRBV5-4 to TRBJ1-1, with D possibly matching TRBD1 (5 bases). Trimming removed 0 bases from V and 2 bases from J, with 14 bases in between. The CDR3 contains 16 residues. Germline-derived CDR1 and CDR2 are SGHNT and YYREEE (reference sequence). CDR3 loop: CASSLVGAGLNTEAFF. The CDR3 DNA follows: TGTGCCAGCAGCTTGGTGGGAGCAGGGCTTAACACTGAAGCTTTCTTT.

This sequence joins TRBV5-2 and TRBJ2-6. TRBV5-2 is a pseudogene. The CDR3 sequence is 18 residues long. The chain's CDR3 is CASKIIREYTSRANVLTF. DNA of the CDR3: TGTGCCAGCAAAATAATTAGAGAGTACACAAGTCGGGCCAACGTCCTGACTTTC.

The chain is built from TRBV28 and TRBJ1-2; D unresolved. Trimming took 7 bases from V and 8 from J, leaving 11 bases between them. This CDR3 has 11 residues. Germline assignment: CDR1 MDHEN and CDR2 SYDVKM. This chain's CDR3 is CASTLGWGYTF. CDR3 coding DNA: TGTGCCAGCACGTTAGGATGGGGCTACACCTTC.

This clone was seen a single time. The CDR3 is CASSLEGIPLHF. CDR3 sequence (DNA): TGTGCCAGCAGCTTAGAGGGTATACCCCTCCACTTT. The chain has TRBV13 and TRBJ1-6; D unclear. The V and J ends lost 1 base and 12 bases respectively, with 7 bases between them. Per germline, CDR1 PRHDT and CDR2 FYEKMQ (reference sequence). This CDR3 spans 12 amino acids.

V and J are TRBV15 and TRBJ2-1; D is unresolved. Per germline, CDR1 LNHNV and CDR2 YYDKDF (reference sequence). Trimming removed 1 base at V and 0 bases at J, with 13 bases between. The CDR3 extends over 17 amino acids. The CDR3: CATSRVPTVSSYNEQFF. The CDR3, as DNA: TGTGCCACCAGCAGAGTCCCGACGGTCAGCTCCTACAATGAGCAGTTCTTC.

The J gene is TRBJ2-2, the V gene TRBV7-9, with 7 nucleotides matching TRBD1. CDR3 size: 15 residues. CDR1 is SEHNR, CDR2 FQNEAQ, per germline (reference sequence). J was trimmed by 1 base and V by 1 base; bases with no gene match: 0. CDR3: CASSLGQGNTGELFF. Here the CDR3 DNA reads TGTGCCAGCAGCTTAGGACAGGGGAACACCGGGGAGCTGTTTTTT. Full variable domain (outside the CDR3, taken from reference TRBV7-9 and TRBJ2-2): DTGVSQNPRHKITKRGQNVTFRCDPISEHNRLYWYRQTLGQGPEFLTYFQNEAQLEKSRLLSDRFSAERPKGSFSTLEIQRTEQGDSAMYLCASSLGQGNTGELFFGEGSRLTVL.

This chain joins TRBV28 and TRBJ2-3; D could derive from TRBD1 or TRBD2 (5 bases each). The CDR3 loop spans 15 amino acids. Trimming left V 2 bases short and J 5 bases short, with 14 bases between. Germline-derived CDR1 and CDR2 are MDHEN and SYDVKM. CDR3 loop: CASSLGGFRLDTQYF. The CDR3, as DNA: TGTGCCAGCAGTTTAGGGGGTTTCCGGTTAGATACGCAGTATTTT.

The V call is TRBV29-1, the J call TRBJ2-1; no firm D call. Germline assignment: CDR1 SQVTM and CDR2 ANQGSEA. V was clipped by 5 bases and J by 10 bases, with 12 bases between them. The CDR3 runs 11 residues. The CDR3 protein is CSVHPGWEQFF. The CDR3 DNA follows: TGCAGCGTTCATCCGGGCTGGGAGCAGTTCTTC.

The chain uses TRBV9 and TRBJ2-1; D not resolved. V was pared by 3 bases and J by 7 bases, with 8 bases between. Per germline, CDR1 SGDLS and CDR2 YYNGEE. The CDR3 sequence is 12 residues long. In DNA form, the CDR3 reads TGTGCCAGCAGCGGATCTTATAATGAGCAGTTCTTC. It is translated as CASSGSYNEQFF.

The chain combines TRBV11-3 with TRBJ2-6; D remains ambiguous. Between the trimmed V and J ends, which lost 6 bases and 5 bases, there was a span of 26 bases. The CDR3 length is 19 residues. Germline-derived CDR1 and CDR2 are SGHNT and YENEEA. CDR3 sequence reads: CASRRNNQSRQSRANVLTF. CDR3 in DNA: TGTGCCAGCAGGCGTAACAACCAATCTCGACAAAGTCGGGCCAACGTCCTGACTTTC.

The chain links TRBV6-5 to TRBJ1-1; no firm D call. The CDR3 loop spans 13 amino acids. The germline V gene encodes CDR1 MNHEY and CDR2 SVGAGI. V lost 0 bases to trimming and J lost 0 bases, with 2 bases between them. CDR3 DNA: TGTGCCAGCAGTTACTCGCTGAACACTGAAGCTTTCTTT. As protein: CASSYSLNTEAFF.

The count of this clone is one. J is TRBJ2-2 and V is TRBV4-1; 7 nucleotides line up with TRBD1. Germline trimming cut 4 bases from V and 3 bases from J; bases unmatched to any gene: 8. The CDR3 sequence is 16 residues long. CDR1 is MGHRA, CDR2 YSYEKL, per germline. The CDR3 nucleotides are TGCGCCAGCAGCCTTAGACAGGGCCGGGACACCGGGGAGCTGTTTTTT. Residues: CASSLRQGRDTGELFF.

CDR3 sequence reads: CASSQYLGNTEAFF. In DNA, the CDR3 is TGCGCCAGCAGCCAGTACCTTGGGAACACTGAAGCTTTCTTT. This chain uses TRBV4-3 with TRBJ1-1; no clear D. The CDR3 is made up of 14 amino acids. V was trimmed by 3 bases and J by 1 base, leaving 9 bases between them. The V gene's germline CDR1 is LGHNA and CDR2 YSLEER.

The rearrangement links TRBV4-3 to TRBJ2-5, with 7 nucleotides matching TRBD2. J gave up 4 bases and V 0 bases, and 11 bases lay outside the gene matches. The CDR3 covers 17 residues. Per the germline V gene, CDR1 is LGHNA and CDR2 is YSLEER. The CDR3 DNA follows: TGCGCCAGCAGCCAAGATCGGTCTCGGGGCGGGGGAGAGACCCAGTACTTC. Translated, it gives CASSQDRSRGGGETQYF.

The chain links TRBV28 to TRBJ2-7, with 9 bases fitting TRBD1. Losses at the gene ends were 3 bases for V and 4 bases for J; bases not matched to a gene: 7. CDR1 is MDHEN and CDR2 is SYDVKM in the germline V gene. There are 15 residues in the CDR3. The CDR3 sequence: CASSLAGTGRYEQYF. As DNA, the CDR3 is TGTGCCAGCAGTTTGGCCGGGACAGGGAGGTACGAGCAGTACTTC.

V and J are TRBV5-4 and TRBJ2-3, with TRBD2 as a possible D gene (5 bases). The CDR3 is made up of 13 amino acids. Germline V lookup: CDR1 SGHNT, CDR2 YYREEE (reference sequence). V was trimmed by 5 bases and J by 4 bases, leaving 11 bases between them. The CDR3 protein is CASRPEVADTQYF. DNA of the CDR3: TGTGCCAGCAGGCCGGAGGTCGCAGATACGCAGTATTTT.

The chain combines TRBV4-3 with TRBJ2-5; no clear D. V was trimmed by 0 bases and J by 1 base, leaving 9 bases between them. The germline gives CDR1 LGHNA, CDR2 YSLEER. This CDR3 spans 15 amino acids. The CDR3 sequence: CASSQDRVPQETQYF. The DNA for the CDR3 is TGCGCCAGCAGCCAAGATAGGGTGCCCCAAGAGACCCAGTACTTC.

CDR3 amino acids: CASSQVAASRVYEQYF. CDR3 DNA: TGCGCCAGCAGCCAAGTAGCAGCGAGTAGGGTTTACGAGCAGTACTTC. The rearrangement joins TRBV4-3 to TRBJ2-7; no reliable D call. The CDR3 is 16 amino acids. Germline V CDR1 and CDR2: LGHNA, YSLEER. V gave up 1 base and J gave up 4 bases, with 17 bases separating them.

The rearrangement links TRBV10-3 to TRBJ2-7, with D possibly called TRBD1 or TRBD2 (5 bases each). The CDR3 consists of 14 residues. The germline V and J ends were trimmed by 4 bases and 0 bases, with 10 bases remaining between them. Germline V CDR1 and CDR2: ENHRY, SYGVKD. The CDR3 DNA sequence: TGTGCCATCAGTGGAGGGACCAGCTCCTACGAGCAGTACTTC. The encoded protein is CAISGGTSSYEQYF.

The rearrangement links TRBV4-1 to TRBJ1-2; D uncertain. CDR1 and CDR2 (germline): MGHRA, YSYEKL. V was cut by 4 bases and J by 4 bases, with 10 bases left in between. This CDR3 spans 13 amino acids. CDR3 in DNA: TGCGCCAGCAGCCCCGCCTTGGGCTATGGCTACACCTTC. This encodes CASSPALGYGYTF.

The gene calls are TRBV18 and TRBJ2-2; TRBD1 matches 7 bases. This CDR3 has 15 residues. The ends lost 0 bases at V and 7 bases at J; junction bases unmatched: 5. Germline CDR1 KGHSH, CDR2 LQKENI. The CDR3 DNA reads as TGTGCCAGCTCACCACCGACAGGGCAAGTCGGGGAGCTGTTTTTT. It is translated as CASSPPTGQVGELFF.

The V gene is TRBV15, the J gene TRBJ2-7, with 7 positions matching TRBD1. Trimming at V came to 0 bases and at J to 4 bases, leaving 9 bases not matched to a gene. CDR3 size: 16 residues. Germline V gives CDR1 LNHNV, CDR2 YYDKDF (reference sequence). In DNA form, the CDR3 reads TGTGCCACCAGCAGAGATTCAGGGGGACGTTGGTACGAGCAGTACTTC. Translated: CATSRDSGGRWYEQYF. Using reference TRBV15 and TRBJ2-7 for the parts outside the CDR3, the full variable domain is DAMVIQNPRYQVTQFGKPVTLSCSQTLNHNVMYWYQQKSSQAPKLLFHYYDKDFNNEADTPDNFQSRRPNTSFCFLDIRSPGLGDTAMYLCATSRDSGGRWYEQYFGPGTRLTVT.

The chain links TRBV4-2 to TRBJ2-3; unclear D gene. V was trimmed by 3 bases and J by 2 bases, leaving 9 bases between them. Germline V gene sequence: CDR1 LGHNA, CDR2 YNFKEQ. CDR3 length: 14 residues. The CDR3 protein is CASSQMVPTDTQYF. CDR3 nucleotide sequence: TGTGCCAGCAGCCAGATGGTCCCCACAGATACGCAGTATTTT.

V is TRBV5-8 and J is TRBJ2-6; D is ambiguous. CDR3 length: 17 residues. Looked up from germline, CDR1 is SGHTS and CDR2 is YDEGEE. The CDR3, as DNA: TGTCCAGCTCGGTCAATCATCCACACAAGTCGGGCCAACGTCCTGACTTTC. Amino acids: CPARSIIHTSRANVLTF.

V gene TRBV27 combines with J gene TRBJ2-1, with a possible D match to TRBD2 (6 bases). Germline CDR1 MNHEY, CDR2 SMNVEV (reference sequence). CDR3 size: 16 residues. V lost 6 bases to trimming and J lost 3 bases, with 18 bases between them. The CDR3 spells CASSDVRGLIYNEQFF. CDR3 sequence (DNA): TGTGCCAGCAGCGACGTGCGGGGACTGATCTACAATGAGCAGTTCTTC.

The chain employs TRBV9 and TRBJ2-6, with 7 positions matching TRBD1. The CDR3 runs to 17 residues. Losses at the gene ends were 3 bases for V and 0 bases for J; bases not matched to a gene: 6. Germline lookup yields CDR1 SGDLS and CDR2 YYNGEE. The CDR3, as DNA: TGTGCCAGCAGCGGGGACAGCCAGAGCTCTGGGGCCAACGTCCTGACTTTC. This codes for CASSGDSQSSGANVLTF.

The chain couples TRBV9 to TRBJ2-1, with D uncertain. The CDR3 contains 15 residues. Germline CDR1 and CDR2: SGDLS and YYNGEE. V dropped 2 bases and J dropped 3 bases, with 12 bases sitting between them. DNA of the CDR3: TGTGCCAGCAGCGTCTCCGGCCAGCTCTACAATGAGCAGTTCTTC. It encodes CASSVSGQLYNEQFF.

The chain joins TRBV28 to TRBJ2-7; TRBD1 might be the D (6 bases). CDR1 and CDR2 (germline): MDHEN, SYDVKM. Trimming removed 5 bases at V and 0 bases at J, with 8 bases between. The CDR3 length is 13 residues. The CDR3, as DNA: TGTGCCAGCAGTCAACAGGGCTCCTACGAGCAGTACTTC. This translates into CASSQQGSYEQYF.

V gene TRBV6-6 combines with J gene TRBJ2-7, with a possible D match to TRBD2 (7 bases). V was pared by 2 bases and J by 2 bases, with 13 bases between. The germline CDR1 and CDR2 sequences are MNHNY and SVGAGI (reference sequence). This CDR3 is built from 15 residues. The chain's CDR3 is CASSYEGGLTYEQYF. In DNA, the CDR3 is TGTGCCAGCAGTTACGAGGGGGGGTTAACCTACGAGCAGTACTTC.